These T cell receptor beta chains were read from a single sample in a study of blood T cell repertoires in COVID-19. The assay was immunoSEQ multiplex PCR, and TCRdb's table has in-frame clones only and misses some. The table has approximately 140,000 clones, around 83% seen once; the top ten hold less than 9%. Sequenced material: peripheral blood. The receptor source for this set is a man younger than 40 with COVID-19, enrolled during active disease. CDR3s include the opening cysteine and the closing phenylalanine or tryptophan. The D gene is left open where the match is weak. For some rows the clone size is stated as once, few or many, or as a class when expanded; others skip it.

>TRBJ2-7|TRBD2|15|TRBV28|.
TGTGCCAGCCTCCGGGGGGCTAGCGGGGGCTACGAGCAGTACTTC
CASLRGASGGYEQYF
>TRBJ2-7|.|13|TRBV18|once
TGTGCCAGCTCACCACCCAGGATATACGAGCAGTACTTC
CASSPPRIYEQYF
>TRBJ2-1|TRBD2|11|TRBV10-3|.
TGTGCCTCGGGGGGGGGCAATGAGCAGTTCTTC
CASGGGNEQFF
>TRBJ2-1|.|13|TRBV29-1|.
TGCAGCGGGGGGGCTTCGGGAGGCAATGAGCAGTTCTTC
CSGGASGGNEQFF
>TRBJ2-4|TRBD1|13|TRBV30|once
TGTGCCTGGAGGGGACAGGCCAAAAACATTCAGTACTTC
CAWRGQAKNIQYF
>TRBJ1-3|.|14|TRBV27|.
TGTGCCAGCAGTCCCGACTACTTCGGAAACACCATATATTTT
CASSPDYFGNTIYF
>TRBJ1-4|TRBD1|15|TRBV6-5|.
TGTGCCAGCAGCATGAACAGGGGGGCTAATGAAAAACTGTTTTTT
CASSMNRGANEKLFF
>TRBJ1-4|.|13|TRBV27|.
TGTGCCAGCAGCCTTGCAACTAATGAAAAACTGTTTTTT
CASSLATNEKLFF
>TRBJ2-3|TRBD1|15|TRBV24-1|once
TGTGCCACCAGCGGGGGACAGGGGCTCACAGATACGCAGTATTTT
CATSGGQGLTDTQYF
>TRBJ1-2|.|13|TRBV14|.
TGTGCCAGCAGCCAACAAACCTATTATGGCTACACCTTC
CASSQQTYYGYTF
>TRBJ2-3|TRBD2|17|TRBV3-1/TRBV3-2|.
TGTGCCAGCAGCGAAAGGGTAGCGGGAGGAGGCACAGATACGCAGTATTTT
CASSERVAGGGTDTQYF
>TRBJ2-1|TRBD2|17|TRBV5-1|.
TGCGCCAGCAGCAGCCGAGCACTAGCGGGAGGGCCAGGTGAGCAGTTCTTC
CASSSRALAGGPGEQFF
>TRBJ2-1|TRBD2|14|TRBV2|few
TGTGCCAGCAGGGGAGGGAGCTCCTACAATGAGCAGTTCTTC
CASRGGSSYNEQFF
>TRBJ2-7|TRBD2|14|TRBV28|.
TGTGCCAGCAGTTTAGGGGGGAGGGCCGATCTTTGGTACTTC
CASSLGGRADLWYF
>TRBJ2-7|TRBD2|15|TRBV29-1|.
TGCAGCGTTTCGCTTCTAGCGGAATTCTCCTACGAGCAGTACTTC
CSVSLLAEFSYEQYF
>TRBJ2-7|.|15|TRBV7-2|.
TGTGCCAGCAGCTTATCCCGGGACACACCATACGAGCAGTACTTC
CASSLSRDTPYEQYF
>TRBJ2-2|.|17|TRBV27|.
TGTGCCAGCAGTCCGGGAGTAGACAGTTTAAGCACCGGGGAGCTGTTTTTT
CASSPGVDSLSTGELFF
>TRBJ1-1|TRBD1|16|TRBV7-2|.
TGTGCCAGCAGCTCCGCCCGAGTAACAGGGGACACTGAAGCTTTCTTT
CASSSARVTGDTEAFF
>TRBJ1-1|TRBD1|14|TRBV29-1|.
TGCAGCGTGAATGTGAACAGGGGGGACACTGAAGCTTTCTTT
CSVNVNRGDTEAFF
>TRBJ2-1|TRBD2|15|TRBV7-2|.
TGTGCCAGCAGCTCGGGACTAGCGGGAGGGAATGAGCAGTTCTTC
CASSSGLAGGNEQFF
>TRBJ1-2|.|12|TRBV5-6|once
TGTGCCAGCAGCTTGTTTTATTATGGCTACACCTTC
CASSLFYYGYTF
>TRBJ2-1|TRBD1|16|TRBV15|.
TGTGCCACCAGCAGATCACAGGGGGCCGATGACAATGAGCAGTTCTTC
CATSRSQGADDNEQFF
>TRBJ2-7|.|18|TRBV3-1/TRBV3-2|.
TGTGCCAGCAGCCAAGGTCTAGCGCGAGAGGGGTTGGGCCGCGAGCAGTACTTC
CASSQGLAREGLGREQYF
>TRBJ2-6|TRBD2|17|TRBV4-3|.
TGCGCCAGCAGCCAAGTTGCGGGAGCTTCCGGGGCCAACGTCCTGACTTTC
CASSQVAGASGANVLTF
>TRBJ2-5|.|13|TRBV5-1|.
TGCGCCAGCAGCTTGTCACTAGTGGGGACCCAGTACTTC
CASSLSLVGTQYF
>TRBJ2-7|TRBD1|19|TRBV6-2/TRBV6-3|.
TGTGCCAGCAGTCAGGACCTATCCGGGACAGGGCGGAGCTCCTACGAGCAGTACTTC
CASSQDLSGTGRSSYEQYF
>TRBJ2-2|.|14|TRBV19|.
TGTGCCAGTAGTCCATTACAGGGTACCGGGGAGCTGTTTTTT
CASSPLQGTGELFF
>TRBJ2-7|TRBD2|15|TRBV4-2|.
TGTGCCAGCAGCCAATTCTCAGGGAGGGGCTACGAGCAGTACTTC
CASSQFSGRGYEQYF
>TRBJ2-3|.|12|TRBV19|.
TGTGCCAGTGGAGGGAACACAGATACGCAGTATTTT
CASGGNTDTQYF
>TRBJ2-1|.|12|TRBV5-1|.
TGCGCCAGCAGCCGGAGAGAAGATGAGCAGTTCTTC
CASSRREDEQFF
>TRBJ2-3|TRBD2|16|TRBV6-2/TRBV6-3|.
TGTGCCAGCAGCCCGGGACTAGCGGAAAGCACAGATACGCAGTATTTT
CASSPGLAESTDTQYF
>TRBJ2-2|TRBD2|16|TRBV9|.
TGTGCCAGCAGCTCCGGGACTAGCGGCCCCCGGGGGGAGCTGTTTTTT
CASSSGTSGPRGELFF
>TRBJ2-7|TRBD1|14|TRBV9|.
TGTGCCAGCAGCGAGGGACAGGGGCTTGTGGAGCAGTACTTC
CASSEGQGLVEQYF
>TRBJ2-7|TRBD1|12|TRBV6-2/TRBV6-3|.
TGTGCCAGCAGTTTCAGGGGGCGATTAGAGTACTTC
CASSFRGRLEYF
>TRBJ1-1|.|13|TRBV7-2|many
TGTGCCAGCAGCGCGATTAGGAACACTGAAGCTTTCTTT
CASSAIRNTEAFF
>TRBJ1-1|TRBD1|14|TRBV19|.
TGTGCCAGTAGTAGGGACAGGGGGGACACTGAAGCTTTCTTT
CASSRDRGDTEAFF
>TRBJ1-2|TRBD1|14|TRBV7-9|.
TGTGCCAGCAGCGGACAGGACCTGACCTATGGCTACACCTTC
CASSGQDLTYGYTF
>TRBJ1-4|.|15|TRBV6-5|.
TGTGCCAGCACCTCCCCGGGAAGGGTCGGTGAAAAACTGTTTTTT
CASTSPGRVGEKLFF
>TRBJ1-1|.|15|TRBV9|.
TGTGCCAGCAGCGAGGGGTATTTGACGGCTGGGGAAGCTTTCTTT
CASSEGYLTAGEAFF
>TRBJ2-2|TRBD1|15|TRBV7-2|.
TGTGCCAGCAGCCGGACAGGGGGGAACACCGGGGAGCTGTTTTTT
CASSRTGGNTGELFF
>TRBJ1-2|.|16|TRBV7-2|.
TGTGCCAGCAGCTTAGGCAGGTTAGACCTCCTTGAAGGCTACACCTTC
CASSLGRLDLLEGYTF
>TRBJ2-1|TRBD2|16|TRBV27|.
TGTGCCAGCAGTCCTCTTAAAAGCGGGAGGCACAATGAGCAGTTCTTC
CASSPLKSGRHNEQFF
>TRBJ1-4|.|14|TRBV7-2|.
TGTGCCAGCAGCGTAGACAGGTGGGATGAAAAACTGTTTTTT
CASSVDRWDEKLFF
>TRBJ2-7|TRBD2|14|TRBV10-2|.
TGCGCCACCTCGACTAGCGGGAGTTCCTACGAGCAGTACTTC
CATSTSGSSYEQYF
>TRBJ2-1|TRBD2|14|TRBV27|.
TGTGCCAGCAATGCCGGCGGGAGCTACGATGAGCAGTTCTTC
CASNAGGSYDEQFF
>TRBJ2-5|TRBD2|18|TRBV6-2/TRBV6-3|.
TGTGCCAGCAGTTACTCGTGGAGTCTAGCGGGAGTTGGAGAGACCCAGTACTTC
CASSYSWSLAGVGETQYF
>TRBJ2-7|.|15|TRBV10-2|.
TGCGCCAGCAGTGAGTCCCCGGGGTATGACGACGAGCAGTACTTC
CASSESPGYDDEQYF
>TRBJ2-2|.|13|TRBV30|.
TGTGCCTGGAGTCAGGGGCTCACCGGGGAGCTGTTTTTT
CAWSQGLTGELFF
>TRBJ2-1|TRBD2|14|TRBV30|.
TGTGCCCGGGAGGGGAGGGCTTCCTACAATGAGCAGTTCTTC
CAREGRASYNEQFF
>TRBJ2-2|TRBD2|16|TRBV4-1|once
TGCGCCAGCAGCCAGATGCTAGCGGGGTTCACCGGGGAGCTGTTTTTT
CASSQMLAGFTGELFF
>TRBJ1-1|.|11|TRBV28|.
TGTGCCAGCAGCCTAGTATCTGAAGCTTTCTTT
CASSLVSEAFF
>TRBJ2-3|TRBD2|17|TRBV5-1|few
TGCGCCAGCAGCGCCCGACTAGCCCGCCCTAGCACAGATACGCAGTATTTT
CASSARLARPSTDTQYF
>TRBJ1-4|TRBD1|15|TRBV3-1/TRBV3-2|once
TGTGCCAGCAGCCAGGGGGGACAGACTAATGAAAAACTGTTTTTT
CASSQGGQTNEKLFF
>TRBJ1-3|.|13|TRBV30|.
TGTGCCTGGAGAAAGGGGAAGGGAAACACCATATATTTT
CAWRKGKGNTIYF
>TRBJ1-5|.|13|TRBV3-1/TRBV3-2|.
TGTGCCAGCAGCCAGGGCTCCAATCAGCCCCAGCATTTT
CASSQGSNQPQHF